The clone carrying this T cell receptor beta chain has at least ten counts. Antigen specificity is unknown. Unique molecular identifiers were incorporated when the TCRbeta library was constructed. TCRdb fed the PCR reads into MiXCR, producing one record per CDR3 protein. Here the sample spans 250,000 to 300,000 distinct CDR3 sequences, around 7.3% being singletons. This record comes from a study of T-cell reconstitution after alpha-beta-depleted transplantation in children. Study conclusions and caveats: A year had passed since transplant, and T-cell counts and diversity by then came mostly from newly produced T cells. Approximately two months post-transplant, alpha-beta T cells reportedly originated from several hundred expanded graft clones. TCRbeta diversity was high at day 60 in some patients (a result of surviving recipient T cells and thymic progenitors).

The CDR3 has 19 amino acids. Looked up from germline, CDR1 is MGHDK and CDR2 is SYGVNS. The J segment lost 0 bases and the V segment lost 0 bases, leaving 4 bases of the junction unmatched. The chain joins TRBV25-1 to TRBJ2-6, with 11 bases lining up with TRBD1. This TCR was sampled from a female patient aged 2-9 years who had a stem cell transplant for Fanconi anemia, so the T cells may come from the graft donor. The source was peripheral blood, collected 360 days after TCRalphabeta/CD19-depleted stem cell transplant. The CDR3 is CASSEYGQGAYSGANVLTF. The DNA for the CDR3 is TGTGCCAGCAGTGAATATGGACAGGGGGCCTACTCTGGGGCCAACGTCCTGACTTTC.